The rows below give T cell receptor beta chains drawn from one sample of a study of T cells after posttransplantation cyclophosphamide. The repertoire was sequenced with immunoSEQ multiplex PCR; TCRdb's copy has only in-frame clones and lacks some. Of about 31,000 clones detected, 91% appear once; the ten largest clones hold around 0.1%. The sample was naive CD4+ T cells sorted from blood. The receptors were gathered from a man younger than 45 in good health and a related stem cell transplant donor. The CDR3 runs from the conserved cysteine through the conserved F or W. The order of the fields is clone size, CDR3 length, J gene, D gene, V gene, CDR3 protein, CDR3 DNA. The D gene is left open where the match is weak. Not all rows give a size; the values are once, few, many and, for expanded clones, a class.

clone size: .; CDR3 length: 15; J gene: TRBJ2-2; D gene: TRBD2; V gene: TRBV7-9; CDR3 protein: CAGGLAGQNTGELFF; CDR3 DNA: TGTGCCGGGGGACTAGCGGGACAGAACACCGGGGAGCTGTTTTTT
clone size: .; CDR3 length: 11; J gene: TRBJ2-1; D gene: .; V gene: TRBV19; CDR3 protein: CASSRYNEQFF; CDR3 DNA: TGTGCCAGTTCGCGGTACAATGAGCAGTTCTTC
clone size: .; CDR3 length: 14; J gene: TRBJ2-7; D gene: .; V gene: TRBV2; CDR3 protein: CASSSGTYSYEQYF; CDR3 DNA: TGTGCCAGCAGTTCCGGGACTTATTCCTACGAGCAGTACTTC
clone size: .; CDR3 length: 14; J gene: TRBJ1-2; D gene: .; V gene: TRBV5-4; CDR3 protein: CASSLVAGQHGYTF; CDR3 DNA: TGTGCCAGCAGCTTGGTAGCAGGGCAGCATGGCTACACCTTC
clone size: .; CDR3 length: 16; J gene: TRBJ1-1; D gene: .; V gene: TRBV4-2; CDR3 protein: CASSQERGGRNTEAFF; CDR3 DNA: TGTGCCAGCAGCCAAGAAAGGGGAGGTAGGAACACTGAAGCTTTCTTT
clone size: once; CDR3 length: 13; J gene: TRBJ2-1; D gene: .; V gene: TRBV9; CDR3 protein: CASSVVEYNEQFF; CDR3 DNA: TGTGCCAGCAGCGTAGTTGAGTACAATGAGCAGTTCTTC
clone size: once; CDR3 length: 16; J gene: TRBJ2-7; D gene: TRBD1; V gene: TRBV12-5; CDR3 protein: CASGLVLGQGSYEQYF; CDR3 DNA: TGTGCTAGTGGTTTGGTACTTGGACAGGGTTCCTACGAGCAGTACTTC
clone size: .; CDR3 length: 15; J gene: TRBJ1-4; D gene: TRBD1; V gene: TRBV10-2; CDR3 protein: CASSTDRVGNEKLFF; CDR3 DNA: TGCGCCAGCAGTACCGACAGGGTCGGGAATGAAAAACTGTTTTTT
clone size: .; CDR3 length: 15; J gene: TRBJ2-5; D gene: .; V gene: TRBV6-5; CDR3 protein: CASSPLARHQETQYF; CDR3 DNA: TGTGCCAGCAGTCCCTTAGCGCGGCACCAAGAGACCCAGTACTTC
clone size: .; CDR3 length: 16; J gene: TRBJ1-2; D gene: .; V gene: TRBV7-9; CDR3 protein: CASSSRGGEEVYGYTF; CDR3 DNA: TGTGCCAGCAGCTCCCGGGGGGGGGAAGAGGTCTATGGCTACACCTTC
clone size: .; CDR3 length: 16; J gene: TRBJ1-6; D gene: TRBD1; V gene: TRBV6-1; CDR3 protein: CASSAQAGTANSPLHF; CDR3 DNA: TGTGCCAGCAGTGCCCAGGCCGGGACAGCCAATTCACCCCTCCACTTT
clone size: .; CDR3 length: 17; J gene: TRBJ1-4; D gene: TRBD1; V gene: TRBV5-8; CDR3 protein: CASSLGTGLSTNEKLFF; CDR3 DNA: TGTGCCAGCAGCTTGGGGACAGGGCTTTCTACTAATGAAAAACTGTTTTTT
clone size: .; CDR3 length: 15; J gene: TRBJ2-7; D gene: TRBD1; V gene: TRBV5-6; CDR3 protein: CASSASGTGFYEQYF; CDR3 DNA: TGTGCCAGCAGCGCGTCCGGGACAGGGTTCTACGAGCAGTACTTC
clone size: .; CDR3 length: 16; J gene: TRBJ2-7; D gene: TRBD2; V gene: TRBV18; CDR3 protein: CASSPKSGGHSYEQYF; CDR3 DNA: TGTGCCAGCTCACCAAAGAGCGGGGGGCATAGCTACGAGCAGTACTTC
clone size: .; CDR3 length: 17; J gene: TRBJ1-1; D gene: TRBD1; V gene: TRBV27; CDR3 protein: CASSSPRQGWGSTEAFF; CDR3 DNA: TGTGCCAGCAGTTCCCCCAGACAGGGTTGGGGTTCGACCGAAGCTTTCTTT
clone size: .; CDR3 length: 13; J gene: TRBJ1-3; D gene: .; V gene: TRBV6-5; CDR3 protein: CASGQSSGNTIYF; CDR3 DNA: TGTGCCAGCGGACAGAGCTCTGGAAACACCATATATTTT
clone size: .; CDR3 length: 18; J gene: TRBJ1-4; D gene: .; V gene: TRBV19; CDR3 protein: CASRPGGMVSPTNEKLFF; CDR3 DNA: TGTGCCAGTAGGCCGGGGGGCATGGTATCGCCAACTAATGAAAAACTGTTTTTT
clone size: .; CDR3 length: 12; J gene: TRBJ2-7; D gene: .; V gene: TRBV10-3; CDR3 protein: CAIRAGLYEQYF; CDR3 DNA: TGTGCCATCAGGGCAGGGCTCTACGAGCAGTACTTC
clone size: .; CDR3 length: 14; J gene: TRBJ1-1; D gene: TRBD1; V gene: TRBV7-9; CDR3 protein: CASSLGQGVFGAFF; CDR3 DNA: TGTGCCAGCAGCTTGGGACAGGGGGTATTTGGAGCTTTCTTT
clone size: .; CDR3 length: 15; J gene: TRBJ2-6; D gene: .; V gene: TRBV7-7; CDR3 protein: CASSPRASGANVLTF; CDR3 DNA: TGTGCTAGCAGCCCCAGGGCATCTGGGGCCAACGTCCTGACTTTC
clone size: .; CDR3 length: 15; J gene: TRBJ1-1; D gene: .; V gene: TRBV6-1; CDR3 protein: CATRADNPPNTEAFF; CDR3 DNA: TGTGCCACCAGGGCGGACAACCCGCCGAACACTGAAGCTTTCTTT
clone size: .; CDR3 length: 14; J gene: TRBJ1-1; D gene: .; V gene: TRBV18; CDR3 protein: CASSPLDMSTEAFF; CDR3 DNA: TGTGCCAGCTCACCATTGGACATGAGCACTGAAGCTTTCTTT
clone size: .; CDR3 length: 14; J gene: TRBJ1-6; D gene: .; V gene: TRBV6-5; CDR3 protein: CASSTGMHNSPLHF; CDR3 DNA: TGTGCCAGCAGTACGGGGATGCATAATTCACCCCTCCACTTT
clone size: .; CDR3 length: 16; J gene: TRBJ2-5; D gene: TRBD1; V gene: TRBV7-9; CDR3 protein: CASSSTRRGLTETQYF; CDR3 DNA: TGTGCCAGCAGCTCGACCCGCAGGGGGCTTACAGAGACCCAGTACTTC
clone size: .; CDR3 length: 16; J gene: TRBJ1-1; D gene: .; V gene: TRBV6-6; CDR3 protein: CASGKGGAILNTEAFF; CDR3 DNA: TGTGCCAGCGGAAAAGGTGGGGCCATCCTGAACACTGAAGCTTTCTTT
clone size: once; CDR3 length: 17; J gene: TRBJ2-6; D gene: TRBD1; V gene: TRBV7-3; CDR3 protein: CASSFRQGVAGANVLTF; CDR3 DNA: TGTGCCAGCAGCTTTAGGCAGGGGGTGGCTGGGGCCAACGTCCTGACTTTC
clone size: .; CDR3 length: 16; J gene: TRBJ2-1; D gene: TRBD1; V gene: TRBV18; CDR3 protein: CASSRTGMASYNEQFF; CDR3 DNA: TGTGCCAGCTCACGGACAGGGATGGCATCCTACAATGAGCAGTTCTTC